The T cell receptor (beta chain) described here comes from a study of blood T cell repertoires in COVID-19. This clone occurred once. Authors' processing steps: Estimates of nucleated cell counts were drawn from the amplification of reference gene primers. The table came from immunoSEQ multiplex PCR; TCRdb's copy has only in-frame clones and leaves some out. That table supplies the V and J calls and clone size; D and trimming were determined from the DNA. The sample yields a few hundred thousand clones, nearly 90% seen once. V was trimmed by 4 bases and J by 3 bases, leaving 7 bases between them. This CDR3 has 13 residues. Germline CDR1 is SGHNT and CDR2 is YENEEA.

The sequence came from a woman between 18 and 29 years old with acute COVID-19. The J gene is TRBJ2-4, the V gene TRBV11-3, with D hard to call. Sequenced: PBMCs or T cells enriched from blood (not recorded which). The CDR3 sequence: CASSSSSKNIQYF. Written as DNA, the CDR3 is TGTGCCAGCAGCTCTTCCAGCAAAAACATTCAGTACTTC.